Below are 27 T cell receptor beta chains sequenced from a single sample in a study of blood T cell repertoires in COVID-19. TCRdb's table, derived via immunoSEQ multiplex PCR, lists solely in-frame clones and lacks some. The table includes about 190,000 clones, 84% detected once. Sample: PBMCs or T cells enriched from blood (not recorded which). Receptors were obtained from a woman aged 25 to 39 who had recovered from COVID-19.

The V call is TRBV6-1, the J call TRBJ1-2; D is uncertain. V lost 0 bases, J lost 5 bases, and 4 bases lay in between. This CDR3 is 12 amino acids long. Germline CDR1 reads MNHNS; CDR2 reads SASEGT. The CDR3 region has the DNA TGTGCCAGCAGTGAAGCCAGGTATGGCTACACCTTC. Amino acid sequence: CASSEARYGYTF.

The J gene is TRBJ1-3, the V gene TRBV11-1; a weak D match, TRBD1 (5 bases). From germline, CDR1 is SGHAT and CDR2 FQDESV (reference sequence). The CDR3 has 14 residues. With 5 bases removed from V and 6 bases from J, the gap between germline ends came to 14 bases. The CDR3 spells CASSPPGLANTIYF. The CDR3 DNA is TGTGCCAGCAGCCCTCCAGGGCTTGCAAACACCATATATTTT.

This clone was seen more than once but under ten times. This rearrangement joins TRBV7-6 to TRBJ2-1, with no clear D. Germline V gene sequence: CDR1 SGHVS, CDR2 FNYEAQ. V was cut by 5 bases and J by 7 bases, with 12 bases left in between. The CDR3 consists of 13 residues. CDR3 loop: CASSTQTVNEQFF. CDR3 sequence (DNA): TGTGCCAGCAGCACTCAAACGGTAAATGAGCAGTTCTTC.

The J gene is TRBJ2-5, the V gene TRBV7-3, with 7 bases lining up with TRBD2. Unmatched junction bases numbered 4, after V lost 1 base and J lost 5 bases. Germline loops: CDR1 SGHTA, CDR2 FQGTGA. The CDR3 contains 14 residues. The CDR3 DNA reads TGTGCCAGCAGCTTAAGTACTAGCGAGGAGACCCAGTACTTC. This gives the protein CASSLSTSEETQYF.

This clone was recorded once. The chain has TRBV6-4 and TRBJ2-3, with 7 bases fitting TRBD2. The germline V gene has CDR1 MRHNA and CDR2 SNTAGT. The J segment lost 4 bases and the V segment lost 0 bases, leaving 4 bases of the junction unmatched. This CDR3 is built from 15 residues. CDR3: CASSDSSGTADTQYF. The CDR3 DNA is TGTGCCAGCAGTGACTCGAGCGGGACCGCAGATACGCAGTATTTT.

The table lists this clone with a count of one. In nucleotides, the CDR3 is TGTGCCAGCAGGCGGGACAGAAAATATGGCTACACCTTC. This gives the protein CASRRDRKYGYTF. The chain recombines TRBV12-3 or TRBV12-4 with TRBJ1-2; TRBD1 aligns across 7 bases. The CDR3 spans 13 residues. Losses at the gene ends were 6 bases for V and 5 bases for J; bases not matched to a gene: 6.

V is TRBV5-1 and J is TRBJ2-2, with 9 bases fitting TRBD1. Losses at the gene ends were 4 bases for V and 7 bases for J; bases not matched to a gene: 8. Per the germline V gene, CDR1 is SGHRS and CDR2 is YFSETQ. The CDR3 is made up of 15 amino acids. CDR3 amino acids: CASSVPGQGHGELFF. Written as DNA, the CDR3 is TGCGCCAGCAGCGTACCGGGACAGGGACACGGGGAGCTGTTTTTT.

The chain uses TRBV18 and TRBJ2-2; D gene ambiguous. V lost 6 bases and J lost 6, with 11 bases in between. Germline CDR1 is KGHSH and CDR2 is LQKENI. The CDR3 has 13 amino acids. CDR3 sequence: CASSEAGPGELFF. The CDR3 DNA reads TGTGCCAGCTCCGAGGCCGGCCCCGGGGAGCTGTTTTTT.

In this sample, this clone turned up once. The rearrangement uses TRBV10-2 and TRBJ2-7; 7 bases are shared with TRBD1. Germline CDR1 WSHSY, CDR2 SAAADI. V gave up 7 bases and J gave up 0 bases; unmatched junction bases: 15. This CDR3 is 17 amino acids long. CDR3 sequence: CASTLPSGTESSYEQYV. For the CDR3, the DNA is TGCGCCAGCACCTTACCCTCCGGGACAGAGAGCTCCTACGAGCAGTACGTC.

The V call is TRBV5-5, the J call TRBJ1-1, with D possibly TRBD1 on 5 matching bases. The length of the CDR3 is 14 residues. V was trimmed by 3 bases and J by 1 base, leaving 10 bases between them. Germline CDR1 reads SGHKS; CDR2 reads YYEKEE (reference sequence). CDR3 sequence (DNA): TGTGCCAGCAGCTCCAGACAGACGAACACTGAAGCTTTCTTT. This gives the protein CASSSRQTNTEAFF.

This clone was seen a few times. This chain links TRBV5-1 with TRBJ1-5; no definite D call. With 4 bases removed from V and 1 base from J, the gap between germline ends came to 12 bases. CDR3 length: 15 residues. Germline CDR1 reads SGHRS; CDR2 reads YFSETQ. CDR3 sequence reads: CASSTAGKSNQPQHF. As DNA, the CDR3 is TGCGCCAGCAGCACGGCGGGGAAAAGCAATCAGCCCCAGCATTTT.

This clone was observed once. The chain carries TRBV18 and TRBJ1-6; 7 bases are shared with TRBD1. CDR1 is KGHSH and CDR2 is LQKENI in the germline V gene. This CDR3 comprises 16 residues. Trimming took 4 bases from V and 7 from J; bases not matched to a gene: 10. The CDR3 spells CASSQRQGEKNSPLHF. The CDR3 DNA sequence: TGTGCCAGCTCACAAAGACAGGGAGAAAAAAATTCACCCCTCCACTTT.

This chain connects TRBV10-3 to TRBJ2-2, with TRBD2 as a possible D gene (5 bases). Germline values: CDR1 ENHRY, CDR2 SYGVKD. The V gene lost 8 bases and the J gene lost 0 bases, with 10 bases spanning the gap. The CDR3 covers 14 residues. As DNA, the CDR3 is TGTGCCATCTCGGGCGGGCCGAACACCGGGGAGCTGTTTTTT. Residues: CAISGGPNTGELFF.

This clone appeared once. V is TRBV29-1 and J is TRBJ1-2; TRBD1 might be the D (6 bases). V was trimmed by 1 base and J by 2 bases, leaving 20 bases between them. The CDR3 runs 17 residues. Germline loops: CDR1 SQVTM, CDR2 ANQGSEA. The CDR3 DNA is TGCAGCGTTGAAGCCCTTTTCTTAGGGGGACACAACTATGGCTACACCTTC. It encodes CSVEALFLGGHNYGYTF. Combining the CDR3 with reference TRBV29-1 and TRBJ1-2 gives the whole variable domain SAVISQKPSRDICQRGTSLTIQCQVDSQVTMMFWYRQQPGQSLTLIATANQGSEATYESGFVIDKFPISRPNLTFSTLTVSNMSPEDSSIYLCSVEALFLGGHNYGYTFGSGTRLTVV.

This clone was recorded a few times. The chain has TRBV4-2 and TRBJ2-7, with a possible D match to TRBD2 (6 bases). CDR1 and CDR2 from the germline V gene are LGHNA and YNFKEQ. This CDR3 comprises 16 residues. V lost 0 bases to trimming and J lost 0 bases, with 12 bases between them. CDR3 in amino acids: CASSQEFRRDSYEQYF. CDR3 nucleotides: TGTGCCAGCAGCCAAGAGTTCCGGCGGGACTCCTACGAGCAGTACTTC.

V is TRBV27 and J is TRBJ1-2, with D uncertain. The V and J ends lost 5 bases and 6 bases respectively, with 13 bases between them. The length of the CDR3 is 13 residues. Per germline, CDR1 MNHEY and CDR2 SMNVEV (reference sequence). The CDR3 nucleotides read TGTGCCAGCAGTGCCGTCACGGGGAATGGCTACACCTTC. Translating it yields CASSAVTGNGYTF.

This chain connects TRBV28 to TRBJ1-2, with no clear D. This CDR3 spans 12 amino acids. The V end lost 1 base, the J end lost 5 bases, and 5 bases lay between the germline ends. From germline, CDR1 is MDHEN and CDR2 SYDVKM. CDR3 sequence: CASSLFSYGYTF. The DNA for the CDR3 is TGTGCCAGCAGTTTATTTTCTTATGGCTACACCTTC.

V is TRBV5-5 and J is TRBJ1-1; TRBD1 agrees at 8 bases. This CDR3 has 12 amino acids. V was pared by 5 bases and J by 7 bases, with 4 bases of the junction left unmatched. From germline, CDR1 is SGHKS and CDR2 YYEKEE (reference sequence). CDR3 DNA: TGTGCCAGCAGTGCCGGGACAGGTGAAGCTTTCTTT. It translates to CASSAGTGEAFF.

This clone occurred once. The chain uses TRBV10-3 and TRBJ2-7, with TRBD2 matching 10 bases. The CDR3 has 18 amino acids. The V gene's germline CDR1 is ENHRY and CDR2 SYGVKD. The junction had 14 bases not matched to a gene; V was cut back by 6 bases and J by 0 bases. The CDR3 DNA reads as TGTGCCATCAGAGGGACTAGCGCCCGAACCCGGAGCTCCTACGAGCAGTACTTC. The encoded protein is CAIRGTSARTRSSYEQYF.

The rearrangement links TRBV11-3 to TRBJ2-7; 7 bases are a match to TRBD1. The CDR3 loop spans 14 amino acids. The germline CDR1 and CDR2 sequences are SGHNT and YENEEA. Trimming cost V 4 bases and J 6 bases; bases outside gene matches: 9. The CDR3 nucleotides read TGTGCCAGCAGCTCCGGACAGGCTGGCGGCGAGCAGTACTTC. Amino acids: CASSSGQAGGEQYF.

The chain uses TRBV24-1 and TRBJ2-3; 9 bases agree with TRBD2. The V gene end was trimmed by 5 bases and the J gene end by 4 bases; junction bases not matched to a gene: 3. Germline V CDR1 and CDR2: KGHDR, SFDVKD. The CDR3 is made up of 14 amino acids. CDR3 sequence: CATSGRGGPDTQYF. CDR3 coding DNA: TGTGCCACCAGTGGGCGGGGGGGCCCAGATACGCAGTATTTT.

The CDR3 bases are TGTGCCAGAAGCGCTACCCGGGACAAAGCCCCGTCCTACAATGAGCAGTTCTTC. Translated: CARSATRDKAPSYNEQFF. This chain links TRBV7-5 with TRBJ2-1; TRBD1, the table's D call, lacks a check against the DNA. TRBV7-5 is a pseudogene locus. This CDR3 has 18 residues.

V usage is TRBV5-1 and J usage is TRBJ2-1; D is perhaps TRBD2 (7 bases). The CDR3 covers 16 residues. Germline CDR1 reads SGHRS; CDR2 reads YFSETQ. V lost 4 bases to trimming and J lost 3 bases, with 17 bases between them. The CDR3 protein is CASSHLRGRDYNEQFF. The CDR3 nucleotides are TGCGCCAGCAGCCACCTGAGGGGGAGGGACTACAATGAGCAGTTCTTC.

The J gene is TRBJ1-1, the V gene TRBV6-5, with D perhaps matching TRBD1 (6 bases). This CDR3 has 14 amino acids. V lost 6 bases to trimming and J lost 1 base, with 12 bases between them. The germline V gene encodes CDR1 MNHEY and CDR2 SVGAGI. The CDR3 loop is CASRDLQGNTEAFF. The DNA for the CDR3 is TGTGCCAGCAGGGACCTACAGGGGAACACTGAAGCTTTCTTT.

In its sample, this clone was seen once. This chain links TRBV2 with TRBJ1-2, with D perhaps matching TRBD1 (5 bases). The V gene's germline CDR1 is SNHLY and CDR2 FYNNEI. The CDR3 totals 13 residues. With 8 bases removed from V and 4 bases from J, the gap between germline ends came to 14 bases. The CDR3 reads CASHRIPLYGYTF. As DNA, the CDR3 is TGTGCCAGCCACAGGATTCCCCTCTATGGCTACACCTTC.

V is TRBV19 and J is TRBJ2-7, with TRBD2 as a possible D gene (6 bases). The CDR3 totals 13 residues. Germline V lookup: CDR1 LNHDA, CDR2 SQIVND (reference sequence). V was shortened by 10 bases and J by 0 bases, with 13 bases between the two germline ends. CDR3 sequence reads: CATRGGISYEQYF. The CDR3 bases are TGTGCCACCCGGGGCGGGATCTCCTACGAGCAGTACTTC. Complete variable domain (other parts from reference TRBV19 and TRBJ2-7): DGGITQSPKYLFRKEGQNVTLSCEQNLNHDAMYWYRQDPGQGLRLIYYSQIVNDFQKGDIAEGYSVSREKKESFPLTVTSAQKNPTAFYLCATRGGISYEQYFGPGTRLTVT.

J is TRBJ2-7 and V is TRBV4-2, with TRBD1 as a possible D gene (6 bases). Germline V gene data show CDR1 as LGHNA and CDR2 as YNFKEQ. There are 15 residues in the CDR3. The ends were cut back, 1 base at V and 4 bases at J, with 14 bases in the middle. CDR3 DNA sequence: TGTGCCAGCAGCCAAGTTAGCAGGGGCGGTTACGAGCAGTACTTC. Translated: CASSQVSRGGYEQYF.